Sequencing of this T cell receptor (beta chain) was carried out in a study of T cells in Graves' hyperthyroidism and ophthalmopathy. Germline assignment: CDR1 MNHEY and CDR2 SMNVEV (reference sequence). Trimming pared 2 bases from V and 5 bases from J, leaving 10 bases between. CDR3 size: 14 residues. Amplification of TCR beta CDR3 regions used RNA as the template. Using the HTBI primer set, a first-round RT-PCR was run on the TCR CDR3. A single record per CDR3 protein comes from TCRdb applying MiXCR to the multiplex PCR reads. The sample records about 530,000 distinct CDR3 sequences, under 20% being singletons.

The sample consisted of blood. The chain uses TRBV27 and TRBJ1-5, with TRBD1 as a possible D gene (5 bases). This receptor was taken from a woman aged 18-35 years with Graves' ophthalmopathy. CDR3 amino acids: CASSLDRNHQPQHF. DNA for the CDR3: TGTGCCAGCAGTTTAGACAGAAACCATCAGCCCCAGCATTTT.